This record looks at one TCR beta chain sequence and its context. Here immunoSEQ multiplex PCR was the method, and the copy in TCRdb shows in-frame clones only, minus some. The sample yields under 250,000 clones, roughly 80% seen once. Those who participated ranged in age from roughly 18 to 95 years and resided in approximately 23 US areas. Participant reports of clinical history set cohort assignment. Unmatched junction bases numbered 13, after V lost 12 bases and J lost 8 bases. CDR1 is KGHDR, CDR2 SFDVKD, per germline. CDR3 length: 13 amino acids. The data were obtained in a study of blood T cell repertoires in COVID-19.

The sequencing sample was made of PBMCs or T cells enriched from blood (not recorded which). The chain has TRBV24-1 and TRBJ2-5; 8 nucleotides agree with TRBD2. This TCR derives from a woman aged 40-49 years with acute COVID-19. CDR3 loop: CAVGSGGGGTQYF. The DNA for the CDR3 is TGTGCCGTCGGAAGCGGGGGCGGTGGAACCCAGTACTTC.